A selection of T cell receptor beta chains follows, all from one sample in a study of blood T cell repertoires in COVID-19. Assay used: immunoSEQ multiplex PCR; TCRdb lists only in-frame clones, some missing. The sample carries 250,000 to 350,000 clones, roughly nine tenths recorded once. Sequenced input: peripheral blood. All receptors come from a woman aged 25 to 45 with COVID-19, enrolled during active disease. The CDR3 runs from the conserved cysteine through the conserved F or W. A D gene is named only where the DNA matches it firmly. Rows give clone size only sometimes, using once, few, many, or a class for an expanded clone.

>TRBD2|16|NA|TRBJ2-2|TRBV6-2/TRBV6-3
CASSFTSGRGAGELFF
TGTGCCAGCAGTTTTACTAGCGGGAGAGGCGCCGGGGAGCTGTTTTTT
>TRBD1|14|NA|TRBJ2-7|TRBV2
CASSGQGRTYEQYF
TGTGCCAGCAGTGGACAGGGGAGAACCTACGAGCAGTACTTC
>TRBD2|16|NA|TRBJ2-3|TRBV5-1
CASSLRLAGGTDTQYF
TGCGCCAGCAGCTTACGACTAGCGGGAGGGACAGATACGCAGTATTTT
>TRBD1|15|few|TRBJ1-2|TRBV7-8
CASSLAATSGGIYTF
TGTGCCAGCAGCTTAGCCGCGACTTCAGGGGGGATCTACACCTTC
>NA|15|NA|TRBJ2-7|TRBV7-3
CASSLEQGGINEQYF
TGTGCCAGCAGCTTAGAACAGGGCGGCATAAACGAGCAGTACTTC
>TRBD2|17|NA|TRBJ2-1|TRBV19
CASSIASGRYSYNEQFF
TGTGCCAGTAGTATTGCCAGCGGGAGATATTCCTACAATGAGCAGTTCTTC
>TRBD1|14|few|TRBJ2-7|TRBV5-1
CASSRGQGSYEQYF
TGCGCCAGCAGCAGAGGACAGGGGTCCTACGAGCAGTACTTC
>TRBD2|18|NA|TRBJ2-3|TRBV19
CASSMFAGGRPTTDTQYF
TGTGCCAGTAGTATGTTTGCGGGCGGGAGGCCTACCACAGATACGCAGTATTTT
>TRBD2|15|NA|TRBJ2-7|TRBV5-1
CASSLGRDPGGEQYF
TGCGCCAGCAGCTTAGGCCGGGACCCGGGAGGCGAGCAGTACTTC
>TRBD1|15|NA|TRBJ2-5|TRBV28
CASSQRTGTKETQYF
TGTGCCAGCAGTCAAAGGACAGGGACGAAAGAGACCCAGTACTTC
>NA|12|NA|TRBJ1-2|TRBV12-3/TRBV12-4
CASTTGSYGYTF
TGTGCCAGCACCACAGGAAGCTATGGCTACACCTTC
>NA|15|NA|TRBJ1-4|TRBV6-5
CASSTSQGGDEKLFF
TGTGCCAGCAGTACCTCACAGGGCGGCGATGAAAAACTGTTTTTT
>TRBD1|15|once|TRBJ2-3|TRBV30
CAWSKQGANTDTQYF
TGTGCCTGGTCGAAACAGGGGGCGAACACAGATACGCAGTATTTT
>TRBD1|14|NA|TRBJ1-4|TRBV19
CASSTGTGVEKLFF
TGTGCCAGTAGCACCGGGACAGGGGTTGAAAAACTGTTTTTT
>TRBD1|15|NA|TRBJ1-3|TRBV5-4
CASSSGGARGNTIYF
TGTGCCAGCAGCTCAGGGGGCGCGAGAGGAAACACCATATATTTT
>TRBD2|13|NA|TRBJ2-5|TRBV10-3
CAISELAMETQYF
TGTGCCATCAGTGAACTAGCGATGGAGACCCAGTACTTC
>TRBD1|15|NA|TRBJ1-2|TRBV5-6
CASSAGTGESGGYTF
TGTGCCAGCAGCGCCGGGACAGGGGAATCGGGTGGCTACACCTTC
>TRBD2|15|NA|TRBJ2-3|TRBV11-3
CASSEGTSAADTQYF
TGTGCCAGCAGCGAAGGGACTAGCGCAGCAGATACGCAGTATTTT
>TRBD1|15|NA|TRBJ2-7|TRBV3-1/TRBV3-2
CASSQSDRGSYEQYF
TGTGCCAGCAGCCAATCGGACAGGGGGTCCTACGAGCAGTACTTC
>NA|17|NA|TRBJ1-3|TRBV20-1
CSASSPGGVNSGNTIYF
TGCAGTGCTAGTTCCCCTGGAGGGGTTAACTCTGGAAACACCATATATTTT
>TRBD1|15|NA|TRBJ1-2|TRBV2
CASSTDRGRFYGYTF
TGTGCCAGCAGTACAGACAGGGGGCGTTTTTATGGCTACACCTTC
>NA|13|NA|TRBJ2-5|TRBV30
CAWRIWGGETQYF
TGTGCCTGGCGAATCTGGGGAGGAGAGACCCAGTACTTC
>NA|13|NA|TRBJ1-6|TRBV23-1
CASMRAGYSPLHF
TGCGCCAGCATGAGGGCAGGTTATTCACCCCTCCACTTT
>NA|13|NA|TRBJ2-7|TRBV3-1/TRBV3-2
CASSHKGRGEQYF
TGTGCCAGCAGCCATAAAGGAAGGGGCGAGCAGTACTTC
>TRBD1|14|NA|TRBJ1-4|TRBV6-5
CASSLTGGSEKLFF
TGTGCCAGCAGTTTGACAGGGGGCAGTGAAAAACTGTTTTTT
>NA|14|NA|TRBJ1-1|TRBV5-1
CASRRGLVNTEAFF
TGCGCCAGCAGACGGGGGTTGGTGAACACTGAAGCTTTCTTT
>TRBD2|15|NA|TRBJ2-7|TRBV30
CAWSADSGVTYEQYF
TGTGCCTGGAGTGCGGATAGCGGGGTTACCTACGAGCAGTACTTC
>TRBD2|13|NA|TRBJ2-7|TRBV7-9
CASSFELADEQYF
TGTGCCAGCAGCTTCGAGCTAGCGGACGAGCAGTACTTC
>NA|14|NA|TRBJ1-6|TRBV6-5
CASSWTVGNSPLHF
TGTGCCAGCAGTTGGACAGTCGGTAATTCACCCCTCCACTTT
>NA|15|NA|TRBJ2-3|TRBV28
CASSLRSGSTDTQYF
TGTGCCAGCAGTTTAAGAAGCGGTAGCACAGATACGCAGTATTTT
>TRBD1|17|NA|TRBJ1-4|TRBV6-2/TRBV6-3
CASSYPGQGRTNEKLFF
TGTGCCAGCAGTTATCCGGGACAGGGGAGGACTAATGAAAAACTGTTTTTT
>NA|11|NA|TRBJ1-5|TRBV27
CARQHMEPQHF
TGTGCCAGACAACATATGGAGCCCCAGCATTTT
>NA|15|NA|TRBJ1-2|TRBV7-2
CASSLVQGYNYGYTF
TGTGCCAGCAGCTTAGTCCAGGGGTATAACTATGGCTACACCTTC
>TRBD1|14|NA|TRBJ1-5|TRBV19
CASSTTGVNQPQHF
TGTGCCAGTAGTACGACAGGGGTCAATCAGCCCCAGCATTTT
>NA|17|NA|TRBJ1-5|TRBV7-2
CASSPDPTGIGNQPQHF
TGTGCCAGCAGTCCGGACCCGACAGGTATTGGCAATCAGCCCCAGCATTTT
>NA|17|NA|TRBJ2-3|TRBV18
CASSPNLGAGTTDTQYF
TGTGCCAGCTCACCTAATCTCGGGGCGGGGACTACAGATACGCAGTATTTT
>NA|14|NA|TRBJ1-1|TRBV6-5
CASSFQGGIAEAFF
TGTGCCAGCAGTTTCCAGGGAGGAATCGCTGAAGCTTTCTTT
>NA|14|NA|TRBJ1-1|TRBV21-1
CASSMRLVTDEAFF
TGTGCCAGCAGCATGCGTCTCGTGACAGATGAAGCTTTCTTT
>NA|14|NA|TRBJ2-7|TRBV29-1
CSVGSSASSYEQYF
TGCAGCGTTGGGTCTAGCGCGAGCTCCTACGAGCAGTACTTC
>NA|18|NA|TRBJ2-3|TRBV15
CATSRDKAGRTSTDTQYF
TGTGCCACCAGCAGAGATAAGGCAGGAAGAACTAGCACAGATACGCAGTATTTT
>NA|12|NA|TRBJ1-2|TRBV19
CASSSDSNGYTF
TGTGCCAGTAGTTCCGACAGCAACGGCTACACCTTC
>TRBD1|17|NA|TRBJ1-3|TRBV24-1
CATSGGQGLLSGNTIYF
TGTGCCACCAGTGGGGGACAGGGCCTTCTGTCTGGAAACACCATATATTTT
>TRBD2|14|NA|TRBJ2-1|TRBV13
CASAGLADYNEQFF
TGTGCCAGCGCCGGACTAGCGGACTACAATGAGCAGTTCTTC
>TRBD1|13|NA|TRBJ1-1|TRBV29-1
CSVSTGVNTEAFF
TGCAGCGTCTCGACAGGGGTGAACACTGAAGCTTTCTTT
>TRBD1|15|NA|TRBJ1-4|TRBV7-2
CASSLGDRANEKLFF
TGTGCCAGCAGCTTAGGGGACAGAGCTAATGAAAAACTGTTTTTT
>TRBD2|20|NA|TRBJ2-7|TRBV19
CASSPPATPQASGRIYEQYF
TGTGCCAGTAGTCCCCCCGCAACCCCCCAGGCTAGCGGGAGAATTTACGAGCAGTACTTC
>NA|17|NA|TRBJ1-5|TRBV30
CAWSVPRAGEGNQPQHF
TGTGCCTGGAGTGTACCCAGGGCCGGGGAGGGCAATCAGCCCCAGCATTTT
>NA|15|NA|TRBJ1-2|TRBV28
CASSLGPEGVDGYTF
TGTGCCAGCAGTTTAGGGCCAGAGGGAGTGGATGGCTACACCTTC
>NA|13|NA|TRBJ1-1|TRBV11-2
CASSLERSTEAFF
TGTGCCAGCAGCCTTGAACGGTCCACTGAAGCTTTCTTT
>NA|14|NA|TRBJ1-1|TRBV9
CASSVLTANTEAFF
TGTGCCAGCAGCGTCCTGACAGCGAACACTGAAGCTTTCTTT
>NA|14|NA|TRBJ1-5|TRBV19
CATTEVPPNQPQHF
TGTGCCACTACCGAGGTCCCGCCCAATCAGCCCCAGCATTTT
>NA|14|once|TRBJ2-5|TRBV5-1
CASSFERPSETQYF
TGCGCCAGCAGCTTTGAGCGGCCTTCAGAGACCCAGTACTTC
>NA|17|once|TRBJ2-3|TRBV27
CASSPVWGGATTDTQYF
TGTGCCAGCAGTCCGGTTTGGGGTGGGGCAACCACAGATACGCAGTATTTT
>NA|14|NA|TRBJ1-2|TRBV5-1
CASSLERGNYGYTF
TGCGCCAGCAGCTTGGAGAGAGGGAACTATGGCTACACCTTC
>NA|14|NA|TRBJ1-3|TRBV2
CASSDRSSGNTIYF
TGTGCCAGCAGTGATCGGAGCTCTGGAAACACCATATATTTT
>NA|15|NA|TRBJ1-4|TRBV2
CASSDGAAKNEKLFF
TGTGCCAGCAGTGATGGGGCAGCTAAAAATGAAAAACTGTTTTTT
>TRBD2|16|once|TRBJ2-7|TRBV19
CASSMLTSGGDYEQYF
TGTGCCAGTAGTATGTTGACTAGCGGGGGTGACTACGAGCAGTACTTC
>TRBD1|16|NA|TRBJ1-5|TRBV5-1
CASSYSGTGYYQPQHF
TGCGCCAGCAGCTACTCCGGGACAGGGTATTATCAGCCCCAGCATTTT